One and the same sample provided the 31 T cell receptor beta chains below, sequenced in a study of cytomegalovirus exposure and HLA in healthy donors. The primer mix had 60 Vbeta and 13 Jbeta primers. Using immunoSEQ multiplex PCR, the repertoire was profiled, and TCRdb retains in-frame clones only, with some absent. The data contain 150,000 or so clones, around 80% of them singletons. Sequencing input: PBMCs. All receptors derive from a woman in her 40s in good health and CMV-seropositive.

The chain employs TRBV7-2 and TRBJ1-2, with 8 positions matching TRBD1. With V trimmed by 2 bases and J by 8 bases, 16 bases remained unmatched. This CDR3 region has 17 residues. From germline, CDR1 is SGHTA and CDR2 FQGNSA. This chain's CDR3 is CASSLSSLGQGARGYTF. CDR3 nucleotide sequence: TGTGCCAGCAGCTTAAGCTCGCTCGGTCAGGGGGCGCGGGGCTACACCTTC.

The chain employs TRBV5-4 and TRBJ2-5, with 7 positions matching TRBD2. CDR1 and CDR2 (germline): SGHNT, YYREEE (reference sequence). V gave up 4 bases and J gave up 3 bases; unmatched junction bases: 15. The CDR3 extends over 17 amino acids. The CDR3 DNA sequence: TGTGCCAGCAGCCAGGGAGGGGCGGGGCGAGCGAAAGAGACCCAGTACTTC. Its translation is CASSQGGAGRAKETQYF.

J is TRBJ1-2 and V is TRBV6-5; D not certain. Trimming took 8 bases from V and 3 from J, leaving 13 bases between them. Germline lookup yields CDR1 MNHEY and CDR2 SVGAGI. The CDR3 is 13 amino acids. This chain's CDR3 is CASGRGWDYGYTF. The CDR3 DNA sequence: TGTGCCAGCGGGCGGGGATGGGACTATGGCTACACCTTC.

The rearrangement uses TRBV9 and TRBJ1-5, with a weak D call TRBD1 (6 bases). The V and J ends lost 3 bases and 6 bases respectively, with 10 bases between them. This CDR3 is 13 amino acids long. Germline V gene data show CDR1 as SGDLS and CDR2 as YYNGEE. CDR3 amino acids: CASSEGGAQPQHF. DNA of the CDR3: TGTGCCAGCAGCGAGGGGGGGGCTCAGCCCCAGCATTTT.

The rearrangement joins TRBV5-4 to TRBJ2-3; 9 bases are shared with TRBD2. Looked up from germline, CDR1 is SGHNT and CDR2 is YYREEE (reference sequence). The CDR3 has 17 residues. V shed 7 bases and J 3 bases; nucleotides not matched to a gene: 15. The CDR3 here is CASRSGGLAGRTDTQYF. The CDR3 region has the DNA TGTGCCAGCCGCTCAGGGGGGCTAGCGGGGAGAACAGATACGCAGTATTTT.

This chain uses TRBV9 with TRBJ2-2; 11 bases map to TRBD1. V was clipped by 3 bases and J by 7 bases; unmatched bases: 5. This CDR3 contains 15 residues. Germline CDR1 reads SGDLS; CDR2 reads YYNGEE. The DNA for the CDR3 is TGTGCCAGCAGCGCCGGGACAGGGGGTGGCGGGGAGCTGTTTTTT. It is translated as CASSAGTGGGGELFF.

The V call is TRBV27, the J call TRBJ1-1; 8 bases are shared with TRBD1. V gave up 6 bases and J gave up 0 bases; unmatched junction bases: 12. CDR3 size: 17 residues. The germline V gene encodes CDR1 MNHEY and CDR2 SMNVEV (reference sequence). CDR3 sequence: CASSTPDRAHLNTEAFF. DNA of the CDR3: TGTGCCAGCAGCACCCCGGACAGGGCCCATTTGAACACTGAAGCTTTCTTT.

The chain carries TRBV5-1 and TRBJ2-1, with 7 bases fitting TRBD2. This CDR3 contains 15 residues. V trimming: 7 bases; J trimming: 3 bases; junction bases outside the gene matches: 10. Per germline, CDR1 SGHRS and CDR2 YFSETQ. The CDR3 DNA sequence: TGCGCCAGCGGGAATTTGGCTAGCGGCTACAATGAGCAGTTCTTC. Encoded protein: CASGNLASGYNEQFF.

The rearrangement joins TRBV5-3 to TRBJ2-1; 9 positions agree with TRBD1. TRBV5-3 is labeled an ORF, and its function is uncertain. The CDR3 consists of 13 residues. Unmatched junction bases numbered 9, after V lost 9 bases and J lost 8 bases. The CDR3 here is CATPRDRADEQFF. CDR3 nucleotide sequence: TGTGCCACCCCCCGGGACAGGGCCGATGAGCAGTTCTTC.

The chain carries TRBV4-1 and TRBJ1-5; D not resolved. The CDR3 covers 16 residues. CDR1 is MGHRA and CDR2 is YSYEKL in the germline V gene. Trimming took off 0 bases at V and 4 bases at J, with 13 bases between the two ends. CDR3 protein: CASSQEGTFLNQPQHF. DNA of the CDR3: TGCGCCAGCAGCCAAGAGGGCACTTTCCTGAATCAGCCCCAGCATTTT.

The gene calls are TRBV5-1 and TRBJ2-5, with 10 bases lining up with TRBD2. Unmatched junction bases numbered 8, after V lost 4 bases and J lost 5 bases. Germline values: CDR1 SGHRS, CDR2 YFSETQ. This CDR3 contains 15 residues. The CDR3 loop reads CASSLLAGGGETQYF. CDR3 DNA sequence: TGCGCCAGCAGCCTCTTAGCGGGGGGTGGTGAGACCCAGTACTTC. Full variable domain (missing parts from reference TRBV5-1 and TRBJ2-5): KAGVTQTPRYLIKTRGQQVTLSCSPISGHRSVSWYQQTPGQGLQFLFEYFSETQRNKGNFPGRFSGRQFSNSRSEMNVSTLELGDSALYLCASSLLAGGGETQYFGPGTRLLVL.

This chain links TRBV6-5 with TRBJ1-2; no clear D. Germline CDR1 MNHEY, CDR2 SVGAGI. The CDR3 totals 13 residues. V shed 7 bases and J shed 4 bases, with 13 bases lying between them. The CDR3 bases are TGTGCCAGCAAGGGAGATCCCCTCTATGGCTACACCTTC. It is translated as CASKGDPLYGYTF.

The V and J genes are TRBV27 and TRBJ1-1; TRBD1 matches at 8 bases. CDR3 size: 14 residues. Germline trimming cut 5 bases from V and 6 bases from J; bases unmatched to any gene: 8. The V gene's germline CDR1 is MNHEY and CDR2 SMNVEV (reference sequence). In nucleotides, the CDR3 is TGTGCCAGCAGTCCCGTCCCGACAGGGGCTGAAGCTTTCTTT. Amino acid sequence: CASSPVPTGAEAFF.

This sequence joins TRBV30 and TRBJ2-2, with D unresolved. Germline V gene sequence: CDR1 GTSNPN, CDR2 SVGIG (reference sequence). Trimming pared 4 bases from V and 0 bases from J, leaving 15 bases between. The CDR3 spans 16 residues. For the CDR3, the DNA is TGTGCCTGGACCACACCGGGTGGCGCGAACACCGGGGAGCTGTTTTTT. Amino acids: CAWTTPGGANTGELFF.

V is TRBV5-5 and J is TRBJ2-5; 9 bases are a match to TRBD1. The assigned J gene may be wrong: the sequence end matches TRBJ2-7 better. Germline-derived CDR1 and CDR2 are SGHKS and YYEKEE (reference sequence). This CDR3 has 15 amino acids. The CDR3 sequence: CASSTGTGPSYEQYF. CDR3 nucleotide sequence: TGTGCCAGCAGCACTGGGACAGGGCCAAGCTACGAGCAGTACTTC.

This clone was observed once. The chain couples TRBV5-1 to TRBJ1-1; D unclear. The CDR3 is 13 amino acids. V lost 6 bases to trimming and J lost 1 base, with 10 bases between them. The germline V gene encodes CDR1 SGHRS and CDR2 YFSETQ. CDR3 in amino acids: CASKEGSNTEAFF. Here the CDR3 DNA reads TGCGCCAGCAAGGAGGGATCGAACACTGAAGCTTTCTTT.

This clone came up a few times. The junction and the germline gene differ at one end; a read error may be behind it. The chain joins TRBV7-9 to TRBJ1-1; D ambiguous. Germline CDR1 and CDR2: SEHNR and FQNEAQ (reference sequence). CDR3 length equals 13 residues. The CDR3 nucleotides read TGTTCCAGCAGCTTAAGCCTGAACACTGAAGCTTTCTTT. Its protein is CSSSLSLNTEAFF.

This clone was seen a handful of times. This rearrangement joins TRBV27 to TRBJ1-1; D not resolved. V was trimmed by 9 bases and J by 7 bases, leaving 18 bases between them. Per the germline V gene, CDR1 is MNHEY and CDR2 is SMNVEV (reference sequence). The CDR3 extends over 13 amino acids. The CDR3 DNA is TGTGCCAGTAAGGACTGGAAGGAGGGTGAAGCTTTCTTT. The encoded protein is CASKDWKEGEAFF.

The chain joins TRBV6-5 to TRBJ1-2; 8 bases are shared with TRBD1. From germline, CDR1 is MNHEY and CDR2 SVGAGI. The length of the CDR3 is 14 residues. Trimming removed 6 bases from V and 7 bases from J; junction bases left unmatched: 10. CDR3 region: CASRETGERGGYTF. DNA for the CDR3: TGTGCCAGCAGGGAGACAGGGGAAAGAGGTGGCTACACCTTC.

This chain connects TRBV29-1 to TRBJ2-5; TRBD1 matches at 7 bases. The CDR3 extends over 15 amino acids. V lost 4 bases to trimming and J lost 1 base; unmatched junction nucleotides: 9. CDR1 is SQVTM, CDR2 ANQGSEA, per germline. The CDR3 DNA sequence: TGCAGCGTTGGGGTTCTGGGACAGCCCCAAGAGACCCAGTACTTC. Translation gives CSVGVLGQPQETQYF. The whole variable domain, filled in from reference TRBV29-1 and TRBJ2-5, reads SAVISQKPSRDICQRGTSLTIQCQVDSQVTMMFWYRQQPGQSLTLIATANQGSEATYESGFVIDKFPISRPNLTFSTLTVSNMSPEDSSIYLCSVGVLGQPQETQYFGPGTRLLVL.

This rearrangement joins TRBV2 to TRBJ1-2, with 7 nucleotides matching TRBD1. J was trimmed by 5 bases and V by 2 bases; bases with no gene match: 11. Germline CDR1 reads SNHLY; CDR2 reads FYNNEI. CDR3 length: 16 amino acids. CDR3 loop: CASSEFGQVVMYGYTF. CDR3 nucleotide sequence: TGTGCCAGCAGTGAATTCGGACAGGTGGTAATGTATGGCTACACCTTC.

The chain's CDR3 is CSVVGGAAYGYTF. For the CDR3, the DNA is TGCAGCGTTGTCGGGGGGGCCGCCTATGGCTACACCTTC. The chain recombines TRBV29-1 with TRBJ1-2; D is possibly TRBD1 (6 bases). This CDR3 comprises 13 residues. The germline V gene has CDR1 SQVTM and CDR2 ANQGSEA. Between the trimmed V and J ends, which lost 4 bases and 4 bases, there was a span of 13 bases.

The V gene is TRBV30, the J gene TRBJ2-1, with TRBD2 matching 11 bases. Germline V gene sequence: CDR1 GTSNPN, CDR2 SVGIG (reference sequence). This CDR3 spans 13 amino acids. Unmatched junction bases numbered 7, after V lost 7 bases and J lost 8 bases. The CDR3 loop reads CAYLSGGAHEQFF. The CDR3 bases are TGTGCCTACCTTAGCGGGGGGGCTCATGAGCAGTTCTTC. The full variable domain, its missing parts supplied by reference TRBV30 and TRBJ2-1, is SQTIHQWPATLVQPVGSPLSLECTVEGTSNPNLYWYRQAAGRGLQLLFYSVGIGQISSEVPQNLSASRPQDRQFILSSKKLLLSDSGFYLCAYLSGGAHEQFFGPGTRLTVL.

The chain carries TRBV11-2 and TRBJ1-2, with D tentatively TRBD1 (6 bases). Trimming stripped 5 bases from V and 7 bases from J, with 8 bases between. The CDR3 loop spans 11 amino acids. Germline CDR1 SGHAT, CDR2 FQNNGV. As DNA, the CDR3 is TGTGCCAGCAGCCCAGGGGCTGGCTACACCTTC. Amino acids: CASSPGAGYTF. Full variable domain (rest looked up from reference TRBV11-2 and TRBJ1-2): EAGVAQSPRYKIIEKRQSVAFWCNPISGHATLYWYQQILGQGPKLLIQFQNNGVVDDSQLPKDRFSAERLKGVDSTLKIQPAKLEDSAVYLCASSPGAGYTFGSGTRLTVV.

CDR3 sequence reads: CASSQESNSGASTGSQYF. DNA of the CDR3: TGTGCCAGCAGCCAAGAGTCGAATAGCGGGGCCAGTACTGGGTCCCAGTACTTC. The gene calls are TRBV4-2 and TRBJ2-5; 8 nucleotides match TRBD2. CDR1 is LGHNA, CDR2 YNFKEQ, per germline. This CDR3 region has 18 residues. The junction had 18 bases not matched to a gene; V was cut back by 0 bases and J by 9 bases.

V gene TRBV19 combines with J gene TRBJ2-1; 9 positions agree with TRBD1. The V and J ends lost 0 bases and 9 bases, in that order; junction bases with no gene match: 12. CDR1 and CDR2 (germline): LNHDA, SQIVND (reference sequence). This CDR3 comprises 17 residues. DNA of the CDR3: TGTGCCAGTAGTATAGATCTTAGCACAGGGGGCGCGGGTGAGCAGTTCTTC. Protein sequence: CASSIDLSTGGAGEQFF.

V usage is TRBV7-8 and J usage is TRBJ1-5; TRBD1 matches at 9 bases. The CDR3 is made up of 14 amino acids. CDR1 and CDR2 from the germline V gene are SGHVS and FQNEAQ. J gave up 9 bases and V 5 bases, and 8 bases lay outside the gene matches. CDR3 sequence: CASSVDRGERPQHF. Written as DNA, the CDR3 is TGTGCCAGCAGCGTAGACAGGGGGGAAAGGCCCCAGCATTTT.

The V call is TRBV28, the J call TRBJ2-5, with 8 bases identical to TRBD1. CDR3 length equals 14 residues. The germline V gene encodes CDR1 MDHEN and CDR2 SYDVKM. Losses at the gene ends were 4 bases for V and 4 bases for J; bases not matched to a gene: 5. The CDR3 region is CASSSDRGGETQYF. The DNA for the CDR3 is TGTGCCAGCAGTTCCGACAGGGGCGGAGAGACCCAGTACTTC.

The gene calls are TRBV5-1 and TRBJ2-5, with TRBD2 identical over 8 bases. V shed 6 bases and J 3 bases; nucleotides not matched to a gene: 7. CDR1 and CDR2 from the germline V gene are SGHRS and YFSETQ. The CDR3 runs 14 residues. Here the CDR3 reads CASTSGGGKETQYF. As DNA, the CDR3 is TGCGCCAGCACATCTGGCGGGGGGAAAGAGACCCAGTACTTC.

The chain recombines TRBV19 with TRBJ2-7, with TRBD1 matching over 9 bases. V shed 5 bases, J shed 6 bases, and the junction held 14 bases outside the gene matches. The CDR3 runs to 16 residues. CDR1 and CDR2 (germline): LNHDA, SQIVND (reference sequence). The DNA of the CDR3 is TGTGCCAGTAGTGCAAATTCCGGGACAGGGAAAATCGAGCAGTACTTC. This codes for CASSANSGTGKIEQYF.

Worth noting for this clone: A read error may account for a junction end that differs from germline. V usage is TRBV5-1 and J usage is TRBJ2-4; D gene uncertain. The germline CDR1 and CDR2 sequences are SGHRS and YFSETQ. The CDR3 covers 14 residues. Here the CDR3 DNA reads TGCGCCAGCAGCTTGGGGTTTCGCCAAAACAGTCAGTACTTC. As protein: CASSLGFRQNSQYF. Complete variable domain (other parts from reference TRBV5-1 and TRBJ2-4): KAGVTQTPRYLIKTRGQQVTLSCSPISGHRSVSWYQQTPGQGLQFLFEYFSETQRNKGNFPGRFSGRQFSNSRSEMNVSTLELGDSALYLCASSLGFRQNSQYFGAGTRLSVL.